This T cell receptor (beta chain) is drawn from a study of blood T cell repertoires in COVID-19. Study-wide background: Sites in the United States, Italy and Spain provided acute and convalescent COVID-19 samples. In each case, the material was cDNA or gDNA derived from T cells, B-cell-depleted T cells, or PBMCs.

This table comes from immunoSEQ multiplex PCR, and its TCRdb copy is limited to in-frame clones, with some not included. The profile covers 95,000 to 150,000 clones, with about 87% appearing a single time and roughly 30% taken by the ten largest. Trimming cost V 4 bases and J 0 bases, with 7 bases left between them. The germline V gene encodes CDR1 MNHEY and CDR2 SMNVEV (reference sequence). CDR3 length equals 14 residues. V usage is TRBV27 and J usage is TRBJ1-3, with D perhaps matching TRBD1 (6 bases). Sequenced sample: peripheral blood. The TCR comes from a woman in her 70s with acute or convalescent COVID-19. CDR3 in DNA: TGTGCCAGCAGTTCAGGGGTCTCTGGAAACACCATATATTTT. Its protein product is CASSSGVSGNTIYF.